The sequence of this T cell receptor beta chain was determined in a study of T cell repertoires in cytomegalovirus infection (dated by TCRdb to the late 2010s). With regard to the full study: Donor HLA type was relevant to the analysis, as public TCR beta signatures indicated carriage of CMV infection together with the matching HLA type.

CDR1 SEHNR and CDR2 FQNEAQ are derived from the germline V gene (reference sequence). The CDR3 covers 14 residues, taking in both the cysteine and the phenylalanine. Left in the record is the CDR3 DNA by itself, 42 bases read in frame from the first base. V is cut back by 5 bases and J by 2 bases, with 6 bases in the junction unmatched. The instrument was an Illumina HiSeq 1500. TCRdb reprocessing: public reads trimmed at Q25 with fastp, clones called with MiXCR, in-frame beta chains kept. Merged by CDR3 protein, the rows form single entries marked with the most common genes and DNA. Across this sample there are some 110,000 distinct CDR3 sequences, with over 9.5% seen only once. The leading ten clones occupy 31% of the sample. Broader findings and caveats from the paper: The ex vivo response was dominated by HLA-C-restricted CMV-specific TCR beta clonotypes, and the single most frequent clonotype in two of eight donors was supplied by these HLA-C-restricted clonotypes. Carriers of CMV infection plus the relevant HLA type were discriminated by the cumulative frequency of public TCR beta family members in the study cohort and in an independent roughly 380-donor cohort.

In its sample, this clonotype was seen a few times. Its specific antigen is unknown. Qualities for individual bases were not recorded, and no much larger clone is one base off. Sequencing input: PBMCs, sequenced either directly or after in vitro stimulation (not recorded which). The receptor was isolated from a human donor in good health (CMV status not recorded). Some clones in this sample may be carry-over from other donors' samples. The V and J genes are TRBV7-9 and TRBJ2-7, with 7 junctional bases fitting TRBD2. The sequence in DNA is TGTGCCAGCAGCAAAGGCGGGGGAACCTACGAGCAGTACTTC. This codes for CASSKGGGTYEQYF. The CDR3 plus the reference TRBV7-9 and TRBJ2-7 genes for the other parts give the full variable domain: DTGVSQNPRHKITKRGQNVTFRCDPISEHNRLYWYRQTLGQGPEFLTYFQNEAQLEKSRLLSDRFSAERPKGSFSTLEIQRTEQGDSAMYLCASSKGGGTYEQYFGPGTRLTVT.